The 9 T cell receptor beta chains listed next were all sequenced from one sample in a study of OX40 agonist ivuxolimab in advanced cancers. This table comes from immunoSEQ multiplex PCR, and its TCRdb copy is limited to in-frame clones, with some not included. Among roughly 30,000 clones listed, roughly 90% were seen once. Sample: CD4+ or CD8+ T cells sorted from blood, taken in a trial of the OX40 agonist ivuxolimab. The source of these receptors is an adult with an advanced solid tumor such as melanoma, head and neck, liver or kidney cancer.

The CDR3 sequence is CASTRPVNTEAFF. DNA for the CDR3: TGTGCCAGCACCCGCCCAGTGAACACTGAAGCTTTCTTT. The chain joins TRBV28 to TRBJ1-1, with unresolved D. Trimming pared 7 bases from V and 0 bases from J, leaving 9 bases between. The CDR3 has 13 amino acids. Germline CDR1 reads MDHEN; CDR2 reads SYDVKM.

The gene calls are TRBV7-2 and TRBJ2-7; TRBD2 is a possible D gene (5 bases). Trimming removed 4 bases at V and 6 bases at J, with 13 bases between. In germline, CDR1 is SGHTA, CDR2 FQGNSA. The length of the CDR3 is 13 residues. This CDR3 reads CASSSAEGTEQYF. The CDR3 DNA reads as TGTGCCAGCAGCTCTGCTGAGGGTACCGAGCAGTACTTC. The full variable domain, completed using reference TRBV7-2 and TRBJ2-7, is GAGVSQSPSNKVTEKGKDVELRCDPISGHTALYWYRQSLGQGLEFLIYFQGNSAPDKSGLPSDRFSAERTGGSVSTLTIQRTQQEDSAVYLCASSSAEGTEQYFGPGTRLTVT.

V is TRBV19 and J is TRBJ1-1, with D tentatively TRBD1 (5 bases). The CDR3 totals 13 residues. The germline V and J ends were trimmed by 3 bases and 4 bases, with 9 bases remaining between them. Germline CDR1 LNHDA, CDR2 SQIVND (reference sequence). This CDR3 is CASSMGGGTEAFF. The CDR3 nucleotides read TGTGCCAGTAGTATGGGGGGAGGCACTGAAGCTTTCTTT.

V and J are TRBV27 and TRBJ2-5, with 8 bases lining up with TRBD1. The J call is doubtful: the DNA matches TRBJ2-7 better. Germline V lookup: CDR1 MNHEY, CDR2 SMNVEV (reference sequence). The CDR3 covers 13 residues. The CDR3 DNA follows: TGTGCCAGCAGTCTCGGACAGGGTTTCGAGCAGTACTTC. It is translated as CASSLGQGFEQYF.

The sample holds one count of this clone. The chain employs TRBV7-3 and TRBJ2-5; D tentatively reads TRBD1 or TRBD2 (5 bases each). The CDR3 totals 13 residues. Germline values: CDR1 SGHTA, CDR2 FQGTGA. V was trimmed by 1 base and J by 8 bases, leaving 11 bases between them. The CDR3 DNA reads TGTGCCAGCAGCTTAATATTGGGGGAAACCCAGTACTTC. This sequence encodes CASSLILGETQYF.

This clone was seen a handful of times. The chain carries TRBV28 and TRBJ1-5; possibly TRBD1 for D (6 bases). Germline assignment: CDR1 MDHEN and CDR2 SYDVKM. Trimming removed 5 bases from V and 1 base from J, with 15 bases in between. The CDR3 length is 16 residues. The CDR3, as DNA: TGTGCCAGCAGTAACTACCAGGGGTACAGCAATCAGCCCCAGCATTTT. Translated: CASSNYQGYSNQPQHF.

CDR3 nucleotide sequence: TGTGCCAGCAGTTTTTTTTCCTACAATGAGCAGTTCTTC. Its protein is CASSFFSYNEQFF. This chain connects TRBV27 to TRBJ2-1; unclear D gene. Germline V gene data show CDR1 as MNHEY and CDR2 as SMNVEV (reference sequence). V lost 3 bases and J lost 1, with 4 bases in between. This CDR3 region has 13 residues.

The V call is TRBV5-4, the J call TRBJ2-7; D ambiguous. This CDR3 is 12 amino acids long. The V end lost 4 bases, the J end lost 6 bases, and 11 bases lay between the germline ends. Germline CDR1 is SGHNT and CDR2 is YYREEE (reference sequence). CDR3 nucleotide sequence: TGTGCCAGCAGCGCCCGGTCTAGCGAGCAGTACTTC. It specifies CASSARSSEQYF.

The CDR3 sequence: CASSPETSAYNEQFF. DNA for the CDR3: TGTGCCAGCAGCCCTGAGACTAGCGCTTACAATGAGCAGTTCTTC. V gene TRBV5-6 combines with J gene TRBJ2-1, with 8 bases matching TRBD2. V dropped 4 bases and J dropped 4; count of bases not matched to a gene: 7. Germline-derived CDR1 and CDR2 are SGHDT and YYEEEE. This CDR3 spans 15 amino acids.